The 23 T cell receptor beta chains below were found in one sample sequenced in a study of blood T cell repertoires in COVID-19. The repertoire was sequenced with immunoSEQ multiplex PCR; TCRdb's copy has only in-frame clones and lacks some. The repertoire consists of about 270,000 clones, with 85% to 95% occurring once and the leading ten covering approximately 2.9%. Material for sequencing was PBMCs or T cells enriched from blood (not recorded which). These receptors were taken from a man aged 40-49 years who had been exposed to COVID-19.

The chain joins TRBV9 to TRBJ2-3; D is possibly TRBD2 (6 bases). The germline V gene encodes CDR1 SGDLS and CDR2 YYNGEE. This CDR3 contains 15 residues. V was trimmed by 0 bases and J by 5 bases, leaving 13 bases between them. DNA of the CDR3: TGTGCCAGCAGCGTAGATGGGAGGCGGCAAGATACGCAGTATTTT. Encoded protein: CASSVDGRRQDTQYF.

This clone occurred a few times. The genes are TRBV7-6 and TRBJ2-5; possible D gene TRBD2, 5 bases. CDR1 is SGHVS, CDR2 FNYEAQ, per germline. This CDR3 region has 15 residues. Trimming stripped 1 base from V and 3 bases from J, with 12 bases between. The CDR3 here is CASSLVARPKETQYF. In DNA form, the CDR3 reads TGTGCCAGCAGCTTAGTAGCGCGACCAAAAGAGACCCAGTACTTC.

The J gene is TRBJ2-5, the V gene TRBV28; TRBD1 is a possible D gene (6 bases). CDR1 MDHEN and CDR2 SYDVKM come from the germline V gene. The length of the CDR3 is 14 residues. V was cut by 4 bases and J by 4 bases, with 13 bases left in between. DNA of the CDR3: TGTGCCAGCAGTTCCCCGGGACAATCAGAGACCCAGTACTTC. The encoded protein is CASSSPGQSETQYF.

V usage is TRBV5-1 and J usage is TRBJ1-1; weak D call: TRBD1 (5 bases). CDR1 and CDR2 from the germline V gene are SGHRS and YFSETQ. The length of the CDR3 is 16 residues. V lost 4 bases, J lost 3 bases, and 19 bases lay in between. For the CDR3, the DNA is TGCGCCAGCAGCCTCCAAGTGCGGGGGAGCGACACTGAAGCTTTCTTT. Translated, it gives CASSLQVRGSDTEAFF. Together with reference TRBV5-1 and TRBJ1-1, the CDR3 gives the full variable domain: KAGVTQTPRYLIKTRGQQVTLSCSPISGHRSVSWYQQTPGQGLQFLFEYFSETQRNKGNFPGRFSGRQFSNSRSEMNVSTLELGDSALYLCASSLQVRGSDTEAFFGQGTRLTVV.

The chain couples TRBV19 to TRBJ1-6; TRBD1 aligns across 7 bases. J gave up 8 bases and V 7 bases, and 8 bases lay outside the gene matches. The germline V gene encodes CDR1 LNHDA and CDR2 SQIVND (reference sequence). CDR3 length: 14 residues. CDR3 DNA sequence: TGTGCCAGTAATCCGGGACAGACATATTCACCCCTCCACTTT. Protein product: CASNPGQTYSPLHF.

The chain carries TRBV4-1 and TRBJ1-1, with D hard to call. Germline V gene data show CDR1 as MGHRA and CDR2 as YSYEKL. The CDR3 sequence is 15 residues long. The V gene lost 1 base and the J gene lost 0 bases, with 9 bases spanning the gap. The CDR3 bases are TGCGCCAGCAGCCAAGGCTTGGCCTTGAACACTGAAGCTTTCTTT. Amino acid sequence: CASSQGLALNTEAFF.

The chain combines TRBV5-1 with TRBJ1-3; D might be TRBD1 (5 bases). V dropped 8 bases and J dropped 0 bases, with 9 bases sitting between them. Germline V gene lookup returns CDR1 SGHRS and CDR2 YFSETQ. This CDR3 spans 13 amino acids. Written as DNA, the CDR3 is TGCGCCAGTACAGGCGACTCTGGAAACACCATATATTTT. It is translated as CASTGDSGNTIYF.

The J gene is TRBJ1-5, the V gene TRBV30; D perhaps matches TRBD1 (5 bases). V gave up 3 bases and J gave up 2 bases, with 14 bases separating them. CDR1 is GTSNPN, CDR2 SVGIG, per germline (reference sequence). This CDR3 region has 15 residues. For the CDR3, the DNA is TGTGCCTGGAGCCAGGGCCAGCGAGGCAATCAGCCCCAGCATTTT. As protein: CAWSQGQRGNQPQHF.

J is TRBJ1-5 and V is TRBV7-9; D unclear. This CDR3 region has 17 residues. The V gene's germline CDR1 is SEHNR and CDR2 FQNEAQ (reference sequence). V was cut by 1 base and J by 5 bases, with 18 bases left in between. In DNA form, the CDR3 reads TGTGCCAGCAGCTTAGATAAATCTGCCGGAGAATATCAGCCCCAGCATTTT. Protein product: CASSLDKSAGEYQPQHF. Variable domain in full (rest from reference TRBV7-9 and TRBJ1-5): DTGVSQNPRHKITKRGQNVTFRCDPISEHNRLYWYRQTLGQGPEFLTYFQNEAQLEKSRLLSDRFSAERPKGSFSTLEIQRTEQGDSAMYLCASSLDKSAGEYQPQHFGDGTRLSIL.

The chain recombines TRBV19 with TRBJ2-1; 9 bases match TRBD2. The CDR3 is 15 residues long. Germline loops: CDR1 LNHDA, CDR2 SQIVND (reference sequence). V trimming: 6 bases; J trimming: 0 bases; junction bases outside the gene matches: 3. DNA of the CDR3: TGTGCCAGTAGGCGGACTAGCGACTCCTACAATGAGCAGTTCTTC. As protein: CASRRTSDSYNEQFF.

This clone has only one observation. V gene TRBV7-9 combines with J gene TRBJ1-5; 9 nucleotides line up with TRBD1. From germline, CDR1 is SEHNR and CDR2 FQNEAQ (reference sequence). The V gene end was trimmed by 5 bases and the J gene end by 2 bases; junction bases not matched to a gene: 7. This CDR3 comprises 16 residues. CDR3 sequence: CASSPDRGIGNQPQHF. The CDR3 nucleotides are TGTGCCAGCAGCCCGGACAGGGGAATCGGCAATCAGCCCCAGCATTTT.

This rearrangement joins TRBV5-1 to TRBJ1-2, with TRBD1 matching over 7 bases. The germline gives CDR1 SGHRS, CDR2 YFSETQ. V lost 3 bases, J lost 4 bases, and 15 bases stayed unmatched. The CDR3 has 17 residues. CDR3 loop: CASSSVRSSDRVYGYTF. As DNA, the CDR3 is TGCGCCAGCAGCTCGGTAAGATCATCCGACAGGGTCTATGGCTACACCTTC.

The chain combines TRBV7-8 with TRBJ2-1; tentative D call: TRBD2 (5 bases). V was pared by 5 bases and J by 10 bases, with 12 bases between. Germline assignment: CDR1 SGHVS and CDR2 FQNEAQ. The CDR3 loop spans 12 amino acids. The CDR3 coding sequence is TGTGCCAGCAGCCCCCCGAGGGAAGAGCAGTTCTTC. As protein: CASSPPREEQFF.

The CDR3 DNA reads as TGTGCCAGTAGTATAGAGGGCAGGCCTTTGAACACTGAAGCTTTCTTT. This sequence encodes CASSIEGRPLNTEAFF. The chain joins TRBV19 to TRBJ1-1, with D hard to call. CDR1 is LNHDA and CDR2 is SQIVND in the germline V gene (reference sequence). The CDR3 spans 16 residues. V shed 0 bases and J shed 0 bases, with 11 bases lying between them.

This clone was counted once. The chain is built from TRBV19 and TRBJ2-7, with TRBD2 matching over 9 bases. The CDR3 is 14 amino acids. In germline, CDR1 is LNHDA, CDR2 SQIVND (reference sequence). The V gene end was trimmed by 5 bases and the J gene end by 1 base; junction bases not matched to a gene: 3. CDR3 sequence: CASSESGGSYEQYF. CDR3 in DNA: TGTGCCAGTAGTGAAAGCGGGGGGTCCTACGAGCAGTACTTC.

In nucleotides, the CDR3 is TGTGCCAGCAGTTCCTTAGGGTCGAGTCTTCCCGGGACTAGCGGGAGGGCCTGGGAGCAGTTCTTC. This translates into CASSSLGSSLPGTSGRAWEQFF. The chain carries TRBV28 and TRBJ2-1; 16 positions match TRBD2. The CDR3 extends over 22 amino acids. Germline V gene lookup returns CDR1 MDHEN and CDR2 SYDVKM. J was trimmed by 10 bases and V by 4 bases; bases with no gene match: 25.

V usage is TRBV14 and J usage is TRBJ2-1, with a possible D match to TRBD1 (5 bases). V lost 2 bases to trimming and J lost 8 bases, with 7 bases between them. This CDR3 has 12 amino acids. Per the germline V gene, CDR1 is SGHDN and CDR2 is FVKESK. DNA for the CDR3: TGTGCCAGCAGCCAACAGGGTTATGAGCAGTTCTTC. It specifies CASSQQGYEQFF.

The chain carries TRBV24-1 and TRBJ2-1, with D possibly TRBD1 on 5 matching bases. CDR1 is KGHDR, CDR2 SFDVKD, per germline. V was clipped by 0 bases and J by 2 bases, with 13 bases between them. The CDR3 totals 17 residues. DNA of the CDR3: TGTGCCACCAGTGATTTGCAGGGCGGCGAGACCTACAATGAGCAGTTCTTC. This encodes CATSDLQGGETYNEQFF.

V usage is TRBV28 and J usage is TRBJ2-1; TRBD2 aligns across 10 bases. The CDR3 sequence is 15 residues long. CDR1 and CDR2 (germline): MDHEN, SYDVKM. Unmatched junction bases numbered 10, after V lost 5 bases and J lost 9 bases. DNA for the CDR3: TGTGCCAGCAGTCCTCCGGGACTAGCGTCTGTTGAGCAGTTCTTC. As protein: CASSPPGLASVEQFF.

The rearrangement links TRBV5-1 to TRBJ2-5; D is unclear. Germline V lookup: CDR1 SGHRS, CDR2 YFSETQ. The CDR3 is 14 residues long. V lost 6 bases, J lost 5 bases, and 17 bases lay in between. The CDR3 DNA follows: TGCGCCAGCAAACGACTGACCTCAAGTGAGACCCAGTACTTC. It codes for CASKRLTSSETQYF.

The CDR3 loop reads CATLEGYTEAFF. The CDR3 coding sequence is TGTGCCACTTTGGAGGGATACACTGAAGCTTTCTTT. The V call is TRBV28, the J call TRBJ1-1; D not resolved. Trimming removed 10 bases from V and 3 bases from J, with 12 bases in between. The CDR3 sequence is 12 residues long. Germline lookup yields CDR1 MDHEN and CDR2 SYDVKM.

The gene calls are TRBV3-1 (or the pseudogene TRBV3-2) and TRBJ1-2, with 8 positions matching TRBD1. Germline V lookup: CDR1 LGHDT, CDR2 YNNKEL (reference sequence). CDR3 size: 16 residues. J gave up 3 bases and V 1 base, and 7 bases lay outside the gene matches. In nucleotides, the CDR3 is TGTGCCAGCAGCCAAGTAGGCAGGGGGCCAGACTATGGCTACACCTTC. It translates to CASSQVGRGPDYGYTF.

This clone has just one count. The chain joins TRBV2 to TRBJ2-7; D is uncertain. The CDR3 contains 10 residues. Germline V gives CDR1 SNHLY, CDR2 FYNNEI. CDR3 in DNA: TGTGCCAGCAGTGAATCCCGACGGGTAGTC. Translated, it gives CASSESRRVV.